This T cell receptor (beta chain) was sequenced for a study of CD8 T cells in ankylosing spondylitis. Via MiXCR, TCRdb re-called the 5' RACE reads, giving one row per CDR3 protein. The table includes approximately 250,000 distinct CDR3 sequences, more than 20% detected once. This clonotype has only a few counts. Its antigen is undetermined. Study outcomes and limitations: Some motif variants were previously reported in reactive arthritis synovial fluid and blood. What appeared characteristic of ankylosing spondylitis blood was a TCR beta motif of eight highly homologous variants.

This clonotype was sampled from a male donor with ankylosing spondylitis or in good health (not recorded which). Material: blood, either unsorted or a sorted T cell fraction (not recorded which).

CDR3 sequence: CSAALGVTDTQYF. CDR3 nucleotides: TGCAGTGCCGCATTGGGGGTCACAGATACGCAGTATTTT. The chain employs TRBV20-1 and TRBJ2-3, with D possibly called TRBD1 or TRBD2 (5 bases each). The CDR3 has 13 residues. Germline V CDR1 and CDR2: DFQATT, SNEGSKA (reference sequence). V gave up 6 bases and J gave up 2 bases, with 12 bases separating them.